The 31 T cell receptor beta chains below were found in one sample sequenced in a study of control samples from healthy donors and cancer patients (dated by TCRdb to the early 2020s). Library prep was done by the immunoSEQ multiplex PCR assay. Entries here come from immuneACCESS through TCRdb and include only in-frame sequences with V and J called. Some clones fail to appear in such tables; in the studies checked, an unresolved V gene covers under half of the shortfall, and the cause of the remainder is unknown. The sample table contains under 200,000 clones; only one count was recorded for over 85% of them. The top ten clones comprise approximately 4% of the sample. The material sequenced was blood. Receptors were obtained from a woman in her sixties or seventies in good health.

V gene TRBV10-3 combines with J gene TRBJ2-7; D is ambiguous. V was clipped by 11 bases and J by 0 bases, with 11 bases between them. The CDR3 has 12 residues. The germline CDR1 and CDR2 sequences are ENHRY and SYGVKD. DNA for the CDR3: TGTGCCTCAACAGAGAACTCCTACGAGCAGTACTTC. It encodes CASTENSYEQYF.

The rearrangement uses TRBV23-1 and TRBJ2-2; D unresolved. TRBV23-1 carries the ORF label, with uncertain function. CDR3 size: 12 residues. The V and J ends lost 6 bases and 2 bases respectively, with 4 bases between them. CDR3 sequence reads: CASRLNTGELFF. CDR3 bases: TGCGCCAGCAGACTAAACACCGGGGAGCTGTTTTTT.

The chain carries TRBV4-3 and TRBJ1-1; D remains ambiguous. This CDR3 is built from 12 residues. The V gene lost 2 bases and the J gene lost 8 bases, with 9 bases spanning the gap. Germline V gives CDR1 LGHNA, CDR2 YSLEER. For the CDR3, the DNA is TGCGCCAGCAGCCAAAAAGGCAGCGAAGCTTTCTTT. It translates to CASSQKGSEAFF.

This clone was recorded once. The chain joins TRBV5-4 to TRBJ1-3; the D gene is possibly TRBD1 (5 bases). V was cut by 0 bases and J by 0 bases, with 13 bases left in between. The CDR3 is 17 amino acids. CDR1 is SGHNT and CDR2 is YYREEE in the germline V gene (reference sequence). The CDR3 region has the DNA TGTGCCAGCAGCTTGGGGCAGGGCCAACTCTCTGGAAACACCATATATTTT. Translating gives CASSLGQGQLSGNTIYF. Variable domain in full (rest from reference TRBV5-4 and TRBJ1-3): ETGVTQSPTHLIKTRGQQVTLRCSSQSGHNTVSWYQQALGQGPQFIFQYYREEENGRGNFPPRFSGLQFPNYSSELNVNALELDDSALYLCASSLGQGQLSGNTIYFGEGSWLTVV.

This chain connects TRBV6-5 to TRBJ1-1; D remains ambiguous. V lost 8 bases and J lost 4, with 8 bases in between. The CDR3 contains 11 residues. Germline CDR1 is MNHEY and CDR2 is SVGAGI. The CDR3 DNA is TGTGCCAGCGCGGCTCTCACTGAAGCTTTCTTT. Protein: CASAALTEAFF.

The genes are TRBV10-3 and TRBJ1-5; TRBD1 is a possible D gene (6 bases). V dropped 3 bases and J dropped 2 bases, with 14 bases sitting between them. This CDR3 region has 16 residues. In germline, CDR1 is ENHRY, CDR2 SYGVKD. The CDR3 coding sequence is TGTGCCATCAGTGACGGTTCGGCAGGGGGCAATCAGCCCCAGCATTTT. It codes for CAISDGSAGGNQPQHF.

The chain carries TRBV10-3 and TRBJ1-5; D gene unclear. This CDR3 is built from 14 residues. The germline gives CDR1 ENHRY, CDR2 SYGVKD. Trimming took 0 bases from V and 3 from J, leaving 6 bases between them. This CDR3 reads CAISESRDNQPQHF. DNA for the CDR3: TGTGCCATCAGTGAGTCGAGGGACAATCAGCCCCAGCATTTT.

This chain joins TRBV6-5 and TRBJ1-2, with a possible D match to TRBD1 (6 bases). Trimming shortened V by 7 bases and J by 2 bases, and 14 bases separated the two germline ends. Germline V CDR1 and CDR2: MNHEY, SVGAGI. CDR3 size: 14 residues. For the CDR3, the DNA is TGTGCCAGCACGGCCCGGGACAACAACTATGGCTACACCTTC. Translation: CASTARDNNYGYTF.

The V and J genes are TRBV10-3 and TRBJ1-2; no clear D. V lost 5 bases and J 0 bases, leaving 4 bases between the germline ends. CDR3 length: 12 residues. The V gene's germline CDR1 is ENHRY and CDR2 SYGVKD. The chain's CDR3 is CAISTPNYGYTF. CDR3 DNA sequence: TGTGCCATCAGTACTCCTAACTATGGCTACACCTTC.

The chain uses TRBV6-2 or TRBV6-3 and TRBJ2-3; TRBD2 matches at 12 bases. The germline CDR1 and CDR2 sequences are MNHEY and SVGEGT. The CDR3 contains 17 residues. J gave up 6 bases and V 0 bases, and 7 bases lay outside the gene matches. CDR3 in amino acids: CASSYSASGGARDTQYF. The CDR3 DNA sequence: TGTGCCAGCAGTTACTCGGCTAGCGGGGGGGCCAGGGATACGCAGTATTTT.

The rearrangement uses TRBV15 and TRBJ2-3; D perhaps matches TRBD1 (6 bases). The ends were cut back, 7 bases at V and 2 bases at J, with 13 bases in the middle. Germline V CDR1 and CDR2: LNHNV, YYDKDF (reference sequence). The CDR3 extends over 14 amino acids. The CDR3 sequence: CATKSQGITDTQYF. As DNA, the CDR3 is TGTGCCACCAAATCACAGGGTATCACAGATACGCAGTATTTT.

J is TRBJ2-1 and V is TRBV7-2, with TRBD2 identical over 12 bases. V lost 5 bases and J lost 1; bases outside the gene matches: 9. This CDR3 region has 18 residues. Germline V gene data show CDR1 as SGHTA and CDR2 as FQGNSA. CDR3 nucleotides: TGTGCCAGCAGCCCAGGACTAGCGGGGCCCGCATCCTACAATGAGCAGTTCTTC. Protein sequence: CASSPGLAGPASYNEQFF.

V gene TRBV25-1 combines with J gene TRBJ2-5, with TRBD1 matching over 9 bases. The trim removed 6 bases at V and 4 bases at J, leaving 6 bases unmatched. The CDR3 extends over 14 amino acids. Germline lookup yields CDR1 MGHDK and CDR2 SYGVNS. The CDR3 protein is CASSGTGRTETQYF. The DNA for the CDR3 is TGTGCCAGCAGCGGGACAGGGAGGACAGAGACCCAGTACTTC.

The chain recombines TRBV3-1 (or the pseudogene TRBV3-2) with TRBJ2-5; 12 nucleotides agree with TRBD2. The V gene's germline CDR1 is LGHDT and CDR2 YNNKEL (reference sequence). Trimming cost V 2 bases and J 0 bases; bases outside gene matches: 1. The CDR3 sequence is 16 residues long. The CDR3 region is CASSQRTSGDQETQYF. Written as DNA, the CDR3 is TGTGCCAGCAGCCAACGGACTAGCGGGGACCAAGAGACCCAGTACTTC.

The rearrangement links TRBV18 to TRBJ2-7; the D gene is possibly TRBD2 (5 bases). The CDR3 is made up of 12 amino acids. V lost 5 bases and J 7 bases, leaving 12 bases between the germline ends. Germline values: CDR1 KGHSH, CDR2 LQKENI. The CDR3 DNA follows: TGTGCCAGCTCATCGGAGGACTGGGAGCAGTACTTC. Translated: CASSSEDWEQYF.

This rearrangement joins TRBV3-1 (or the pseudogene TRBV3-2) to TRBJ2-3, with D tentatively TRBD1 (6 bases). The CDR3 contains 15 residues. The V end lost 5 bases, the J end lost 0 bases, and 12 bases lay between the germline ends. CDR1 is LGHDT, CDR2 YNNKEL, per germline (reference sequence). The CDR3 DNA sequence: TGTGCCAGCAGCGGGGGCCCCTCTAGCACAGATACGCAGTATTTT. It translates to CASSGGPSSTDTQYF.

The chain is built from TRBV24-1 and TRBJ1-3; no clear D. V dropped 5 bases and J dropped 4 bases, with 5 bases sitting between them. CDR3 length: 12 residues. Germline assignment: CDR1 KGHDR and CDR2 SFDVKD. The CDR3 is CATSAPGNTIYF. In nucleotides, the CDR3 is TGTGCCACCAGTGCCCCGGGAAACACCATATATTTT.

The chain joins TRBV28 to TRBJ1-2; D possibly corresponds to TRBD1 (6 bases). This CDR3 has 15 amino acids. Germline lookup yields CDR1 MDHEN and CDR2 SYDVKM. With 4 bases removed from V and 10 bases from J, the gap between germline ends came to 22 bases. CDR3: CASSSPRGAQDYYTF. The CDR3 nucleotides are TGTGCCAGCAGTTCGCCGCGGGGGGCACAAGATTACTACACCTTC.

The gene calls are TRBV5-6 and TRBJ2-7; D gene ambiguous. Germline CDR1 reads SGHDT; CDR2 reads YYEEEE. V was cut by 1 base and J by 3 bases, with 5 bases left in between. This CDR3 contains 12 residues. In DNA, the CDR3 is TGTGCCAGCAGCTTGACGGGCTACGAGCAGTACTTC. Protein sequence: CASSLTGYEQYF.

The V gene is TRBV6-2 or TRBV6-3, the J gene TRBJ1-5, with D hard to call. The length of the CDR3 is 15 residues. Germline values: CDR1 MNHEY, CDR2 SVGEGT. Trimming pared 0 bases from V and 4 bases from J, leaving 10 bases between. The CDR3 DNA reads as TGTGCCAGCAGTTACTCGATCCCCGGTAATCAGCCCCAGCATTTT. This sequence encodes CASSYSIPGNQPQHF.

The V gene is TRBV9, the J gene TRBJ1-4, with D perhaps TRBD1 (6 bases). Trimming pared 3 bases from V and 4 bases from J, leaving 19 bases between. CDR1 SGDLS and CDR2 YYNGEE come from the germline V gene. This CDR3 has 17 amino acids. The CDR3 loop is CASSGGGGRDLNEKLFF. Written as DNA, the CDR3 is TGTGCCAGCAGCGGCGGGGGCGGGAGGGATCTTAATGAAAAACTGTTTTTT.

The chain employs TRBV19 and TRBJ1-1; D remains unclear. CDR1 is LNHDA and CDR2 is SQIVND in the germline V gene (reference sequence). CDR3 length: 16 amino acids. Trimming removed 4 bases from V and 7 bases from J, with 22 bases in between. As DNA, the CDR3 is TGTGCCAGTAGTAGTACCGAGGGAACAGACCCCTTTGAAGCTTTCTTT. Its translation is CASSSTEGTDPFEAFF.

The chain carries TRBV5-4 and TRBJ2-5; D might be TRBD2 (5 bases). CDR3 size: 14 residues. CDR1 SGHNT and CDR2 YYREEE come from the germline V gene (reference sequence). V shed 4 bases and J shed 5 bases, with 15 bases lying between them. DNA for the CDR3: TGTGCCAGCAGCCAACTAGGAGCGGAGGAGACCCAGTACTTC. Translating it yields CASSQLGAEETQYF.

The chain couples TRBV5-4 to TRBJ2-7, with D possibly TRBD2 on 5 matching bases. Trimming took 4 bases from V and 7 from J, leaving 15 bases between them. Looked up from germline, CDR1 is SGHNT and CDR2 is YYREEE (reference sequence). CDR3 length equals 13 residues. In nucleotides, the CDR3 is TGTGCCAGCAGCGTACCATGGTCGGGGGAGCAGTACTTC. This sequence encodes CASSVPWSGEQYF.

The sample holds one count of this clone. CDR3 loop: CASRRYQRNTEAFF. DNA for the CDR3: TGTGCCAGCAGGAGATATCAGAGGAACACTGAAGCTTTCTTT. V is TRBV6-5 and J is TRBJ1-1; D uncertain. Germline V gives CDR1 MNHEY, CDR2 SVGAGI. The CDR3 has 14 residues. The ends were cut back, 6 bases at V and 1 base at J, with 12 bases in the middle.

This clone was recorded once. The gene calls are TRBV4-3 and TRBJ1-3; D might be TRBD1 (5 bases). CDR1 and CDR2 from the germline V gene are LGHNA and YSLEER. V lost 0 bases, J lost 2 bases, and 11 bases lay in between. This CDR3 has 16 amino acids. CDR3 in DNA: TGCGCCAGCAGCCAAGATTTGTGGGGGACTGGAAACACCATATATTTT. This translates into CASSQDLWGTGNTIYF.

The chain is built from TRBV27 and TRBJ1-1; no definite D call. CDR1 is MNHEY and CDR2 is SMNVEV in the germline V gene (reference sequence). CDR3 length equals 14 residues. V was cut by 4 bases and J by 4 bases, with 13 bases left in between. The CDR3 nucleotides are TGTGCCAGCAGTTCCACGAGCCACGGCACTGAAGCTTTCTTT. Translating it yields CASSSTSHGTEAFF.

This chain joins TRBV6-6 and TRBJ2-1, with D unclear. Germline CDR1 is MNHNY and CDR2 is SVGAGI (reference sequence). Trimming pared 0 bases from V and 5 bases from J, leaving 14 bases between. The CDR3 runs 16 residues. DNA of the CDR3: TGTGCCAGCAGTTACTCGTTCGGAAGGCGGCACAATGAGCAGTTCTTC. Translated, it gives CASSYSFGRRHNEQFF.

Details on this clone: The sample contains more than one DNA sequence encoding this CDR3. This rearrangement joins TRBV6-2 or TRBV6-3 to TRBJ1-2; D gene uncertain. The length of the CDR3 is 11 residues. Germline V lookup: CDR1 MNHEY, CDR2 SVGEGT. V lost 6 bases to trimming and J lost 2 bases, with 4 bases between them. The CDR3 sequence is CASSANYGYTF. In nucleotides, the CDR3 is TGTGCCAGCAGCGCAAACTATGGCTACACCTTC.

This clone was observed a single time. The rearrangement joins TRBV5-5 to TRBJ1-4; D remains ambiguous. V lost 2 bases to trimming and J lost 7 bases, with 12 bases between them. Germline CDR1 SGHKS, CDR2 YYEKEE (reference sequence). The CDR3 contains 14 residues. CDR3 DNA sequence: TGTGCCAGCAGCTTAGAACGGGCGGGTGAAAAACTGTTTTTT. This codes for CASSLERAGEKLFF.

The chain links TRBV7-2 to TRBJ1-1; perhaps TRBD1 as D (6 bases). CDR1 and CDR2 from the germline V gene are SGHTA and FQGNSA. The V end lost 2 bases, the J end lost 0 bases, and 10 bases lay between the germline ends. This CDR3 is 15 amino acids long. The DNA for the CDR3 is TGTGCCAGCAGCTTACAGGGGATAATGAACACTGAAGCTTTCTTT. It yields the protein CASSLQGIMNTEAFF.